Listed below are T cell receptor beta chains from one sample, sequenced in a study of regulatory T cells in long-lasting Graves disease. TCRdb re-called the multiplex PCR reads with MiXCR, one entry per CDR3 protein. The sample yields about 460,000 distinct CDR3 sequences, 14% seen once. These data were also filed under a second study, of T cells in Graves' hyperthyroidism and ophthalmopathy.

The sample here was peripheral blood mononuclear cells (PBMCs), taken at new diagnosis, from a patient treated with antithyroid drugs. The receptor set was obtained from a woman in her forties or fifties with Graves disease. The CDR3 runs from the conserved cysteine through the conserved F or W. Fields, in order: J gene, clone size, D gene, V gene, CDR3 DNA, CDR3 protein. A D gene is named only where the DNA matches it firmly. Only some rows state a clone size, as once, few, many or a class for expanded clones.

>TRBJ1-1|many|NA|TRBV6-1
TGTGCCAGTAACAAGGCAGGGACAAGCACTGAAGCTTTCTTT
CASNKAGTSTEAFF
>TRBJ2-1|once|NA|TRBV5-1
TGCGCCAGCAGCTTGGTCCCCCTGGGAGCCTACAATGAGCAGTTCTTC
CASSLVPLGAYNEQFF
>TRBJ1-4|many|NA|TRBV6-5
TGTGCCAGCAGTTACTCGGATTATGAAAAACTGTTTTTT
CASSYSDYEKLFF
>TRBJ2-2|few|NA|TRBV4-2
TGTGCCAGCCGACTGGGGGCCGGGGTCGGAACCGGGGAGCTGTTTTTT
CASRLGAGVGTGELFF
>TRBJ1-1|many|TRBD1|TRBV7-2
TGTGCCGAAGGGGGACAGACCTCCCTGAACACTGAAGCTTTCTTT
CAEGGQTSLNTEAFF
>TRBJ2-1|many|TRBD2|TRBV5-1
TGCGCCAGCAGCATGAGGGCCGGGACTAGCGGGAGCAATGAGCAGTTCTTC
CASSMRAGTSGSNEQFF
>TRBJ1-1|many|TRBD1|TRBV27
TGTGCCAGCAGTAAATCAACGACAGGGTGGACTGAAGCTTTCTTT
CASSKSTTGWTEAFF
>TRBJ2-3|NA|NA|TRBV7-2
TGTGCCAGCAGCCCCCTTAGCGGCACAGATACGCAGTATTTT
CASSPLSGTDTQYF
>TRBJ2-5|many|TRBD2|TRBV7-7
TGTGCTAGCAGCTTAGTGGTTAGCGGGAGCCAAGAGACCCAGTACTTC
CASSLVVSGSQETQYF
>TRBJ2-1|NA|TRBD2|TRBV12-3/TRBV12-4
TGTGCCAGCAGTTTAACTAGCGGGAGGTTTGGCAATGAGCAGTTCTTC
CASSLTSGRFGNEQFF
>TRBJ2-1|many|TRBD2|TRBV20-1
TGCAGTGCCCGAGACGAAGGGACTAGCAGAGAGCAGTTCTTC
CSARDEGTSREQFF
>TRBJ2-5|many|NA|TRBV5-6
TGTGCCAGCAGCTTCGCGGGCCAAGAGACCCAGTACTTC
CASSFAGQETQYF
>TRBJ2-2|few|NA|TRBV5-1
TGCGCCAGCAGCTTGGAGACAATGAACACCGGGGAGCTGTTTTTT
CASSLETMNTGELFF
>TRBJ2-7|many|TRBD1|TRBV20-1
TGCAGTGCTAGCGGCTCGGGACAGCCCTACGAGCAGTACTTC
CSASGSGQPYEQYF
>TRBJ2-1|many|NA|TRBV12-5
TGTGCTAGTGGTCTTGGACAAAATGAGCAGTTCTTC
CASGLGQNEQFF
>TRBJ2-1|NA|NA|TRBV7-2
TGTGCCAGCAGCTCCCCCTTGGGGGGCTATATTGGAGAACGCTATGAGCAGTTCTTC
CASSSPLGGYIGERYEQFF
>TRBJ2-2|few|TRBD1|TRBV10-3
TGTGCCATCAGTGAGCCTCGGACAGGGGGCTACACCGGGGAGCTGTTTTTT
CAISEPRTGGYTGELFF
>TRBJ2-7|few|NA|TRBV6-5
TGTGCCAGCAGTTACTCCCCTTCTCTTTACGAGCAGTACTTC
CASSYSPSLYEQYF
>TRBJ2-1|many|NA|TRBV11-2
TGTGCCAGCAGCTTAGAGGGGAACTTTGGCTCCTACAATGAGCAGTTCTTC
CASSLEGNFGSYNEQFF
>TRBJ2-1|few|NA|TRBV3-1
TGTGCCAGCAGCCAAGATCGGCGCAATGAGCAGTTCTTC
CASSQDRRNEQFF
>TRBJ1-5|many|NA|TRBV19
TGTGCCAGTACAGAGCCCCAAGTAAAACAGCCCCAGCATTTT
CASTEPQVKQPQHF
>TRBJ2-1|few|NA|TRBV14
TGTGCCAGCAGCCAAGTCAGGGGGGCGGGTAATGAGCAGTTCTTC
CASSQVRGAGNEQFF
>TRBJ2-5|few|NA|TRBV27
TGTGCCAGCAGTTACTTCCCAGGCGGCGGTGAGACCCAGTACTTC
CASSYFPGGGETQYF
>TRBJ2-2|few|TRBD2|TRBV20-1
TGCAGTGCCCCCACGGGAGGGGCGAACACCGGGGAGCTGTTTTTT
CSAPTGGANTGELFF
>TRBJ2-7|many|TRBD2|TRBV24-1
TGTGCCACCAGTGATCCGACTAGCGGGAGAGGCTACGAGCAGTACTTC
CATSDPTSGRGYEQYF
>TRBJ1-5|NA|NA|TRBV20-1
TGCAGTGCTAGCCGGGACAATAGCAATCAGCCCCAGCATTTT
CSASRDNSNQPQHF
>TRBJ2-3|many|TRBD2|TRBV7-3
TGTGCCAGCATCCCAAGACTAGCGGGAAGCACAGATACGCAGTATTTT
CASIPRLAGSTDTQYF
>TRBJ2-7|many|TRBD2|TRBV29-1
TGCAGCGTTAGGACTAGCGGGAGAAACGAGCAGTACTTC
CSVRTSGRNEQYF
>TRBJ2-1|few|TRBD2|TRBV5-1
TGCGCCAGCAGCTTGGATGGTAGCGGGAGTAGGAATGAGCAGTTCTTC
CASSLDGSGSRNEQFF
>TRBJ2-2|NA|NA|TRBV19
TGTGCTAGCGCACAAATCACCGGGGAGCTGTTTTTT
CASAQITGELFF
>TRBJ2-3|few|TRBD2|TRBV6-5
TGTGCCAGCAGTTTAGCGGGAGGGCCCCCCACAGATACGCAGTATTTT
CASSLAGGPPTDTQYF
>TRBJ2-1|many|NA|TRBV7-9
TGTGCCAGCAGCCCCAGACTAGACGTCTCCTACAATGAGCAGTTCTTC
CASSPRLDVSYNEQFF
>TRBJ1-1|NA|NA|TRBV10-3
TGTGCCATCACCAGCAGCATGAACACTGAAGCTTTCTTT
CAITSSMNTEAFF
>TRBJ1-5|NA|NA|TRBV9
TGTGCCAGCAGCGATGGGACGGCGAATCAGCCCCAGCATTTT
CASSDGTANQPQHF
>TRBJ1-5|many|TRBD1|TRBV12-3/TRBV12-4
TGTGCCAGCAGTCCCACAGGGGGCTTTCAGCCCCAGCATTTT
CASSPTGGFQPQHF
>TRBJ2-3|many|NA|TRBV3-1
TGTGCCAGCAGCCAAGATCGACTAGGGGGCACAGATACGCAGTATTTT
CASSQDRLGGTDTQYF
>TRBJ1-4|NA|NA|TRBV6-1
TGTGCCAGCAGCACGGGCGGATCTACTGAAAAACTGTTTTTT
CASSTGGSTEKLFF
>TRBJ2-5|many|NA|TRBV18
TGTGCCAGCTCACCAAATTCCCAGTTCCAAGAGACCCAGTACTTC
CASSPNSQFQETQYF
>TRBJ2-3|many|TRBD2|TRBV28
TGTGCCAGCAGTTGGCCCGGGAGGGGTAGCACAGATACGCAGTATTTT
CASSWPGRGSTDTQYF
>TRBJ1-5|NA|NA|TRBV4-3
TGCGCCAGCAGCGGTGTCGGTGAGTATCAGCCCCAGCATTTT
CASSGVGEYQPQHF
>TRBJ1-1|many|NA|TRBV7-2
TGTGCCAGCAGCTTGGACTTGAACACTGAAGCTTTCTTT
CASSLDLNTEAFF
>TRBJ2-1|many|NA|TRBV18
TGTGCCAGCTCACCCTCAGGGTTAAATGAGCAGTTCTTC
CASSPSGLNEQFF
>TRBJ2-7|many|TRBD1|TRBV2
TGTGCCAGGAGAGAACCGGGACAGGGTTTATTTCGGGACGAGCAGTACTTC
CARREPGQGLFRDEQYF
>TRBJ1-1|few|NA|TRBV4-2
TGTGCCAGCAGCCGAAGGTATTCTGAAGCTTTCTTT
CASSRRYSEAFF
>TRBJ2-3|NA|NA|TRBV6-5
TGTGCCAGCAGTTACAGGGGGGGCGGGACAGATACGCAGTATTTT
CASSYRGGGTDTQYF
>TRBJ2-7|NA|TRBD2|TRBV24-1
TGTGCCACCAGTGATTCCGGGACTAGTCCCTACGAGCAGTACTTC
CATSDSGTSPYEQYF
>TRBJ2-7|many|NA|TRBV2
TGTGCCAGCAGTGAAAGAGGCGAGCAGTACTTC
CASSERGEQYF
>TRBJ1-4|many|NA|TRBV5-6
TGTGCCAGCAGCTTGGCCTCGGGAACAGCTGAAAAACTGTTTTTT
CASSLASGTAEKLFF
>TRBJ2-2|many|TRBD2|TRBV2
TGTGCCAGCAGTGAGACTAGCGGGGTGAACACCGGGGAGCTGTTTTTT
CASSETSGVNTGELFF
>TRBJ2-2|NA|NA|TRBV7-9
TGTGCCAGCAGCGAGGTTGTGGGCAGGGGAAATACCGGGGAGCTGTTTTTT
CASSEVVGRGNTGELFF
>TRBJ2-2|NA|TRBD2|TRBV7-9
TGTGCCAGCAGCTTATGGTATTCCCCCGGGGGGACCGGGGAGCTGTTTTTT
CASSLWYSPGGTGELFF
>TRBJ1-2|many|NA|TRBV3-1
TGTGCCAGCAGCCCCCGGGGGGGTCCGAGGTATGGCTACACCTTC
CASSPRGGPRYGYTF
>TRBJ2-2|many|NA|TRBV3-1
TGTGCCAGCAGCCTCGGGACCAGCGGGGAGCTGTTTTTT
CASSLGTSGELFF
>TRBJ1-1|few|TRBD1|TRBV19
TGTGCCAGTAGTACCATGACAGGGGTGAACACTGAAGCTTTCTTT
CASSTMTGVNTEAFF